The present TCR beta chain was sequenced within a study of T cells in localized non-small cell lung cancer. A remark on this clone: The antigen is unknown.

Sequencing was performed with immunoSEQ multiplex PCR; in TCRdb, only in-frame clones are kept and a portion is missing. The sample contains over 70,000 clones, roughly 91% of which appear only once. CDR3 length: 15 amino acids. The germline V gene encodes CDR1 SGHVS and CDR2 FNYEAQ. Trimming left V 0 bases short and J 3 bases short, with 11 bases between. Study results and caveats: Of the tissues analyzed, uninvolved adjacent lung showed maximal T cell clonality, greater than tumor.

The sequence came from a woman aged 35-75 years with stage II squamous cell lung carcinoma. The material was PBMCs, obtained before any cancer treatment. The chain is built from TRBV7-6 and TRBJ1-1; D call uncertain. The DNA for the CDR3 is TGTGCCAGCAGCTTAGCGGACTCAAGGGACACTGAAGCTTTCTTT. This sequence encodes CASSLADSRDTEAFF.